This entry is about one T cell receptor beta chain. Its recognized antigen is unknown. No quality values exist for individual bases; no much larger clone is one base distant. The time point label corresponds to: cells obtained before transplantation from donor or recipient. CD3+CD4+ and CD3+CD8+ populations were FACS-sorted from unstimulated pre-transplant donor and recipient cells taken from spleen or lymph nodes. This sample was taken from a study of graft-versus-host responses after intestinal transplantation (TCRdb year 2021). With regard to the full study: The transplants that recipients received were multivisceral, liver-intestinal, or isolated intestinal. Alloreactive clones were identified by sequencing pre-transplant mixed lymphocyte reaction products and comparing them with unstimulated pre-transplant donor and recipient T cells. A peak of at least 4% donor T cells among recipient peripheral blood mononuclear cells was the definition used for donor T cell macrochimerism. Graft-versus-host and host-versus-graft alloreactive T cell clones were tracked in the graft, circulation and bone marrow after intestinal transplantation using bulk TCR-beta CDR3 sequencing. Rather than being sequenced by the commercial service, samples from a few later patients were sequenced in-house on an Illumina MiSeq and processed with MiXCR. Every recipient was given anti-thymocyte globulin induction, then maintenance tacrolimus and steroids for 2 to 4 years. Of the roughly 25 intestinal transplant recipients enrolled in the cohort, one of whom was a retransplant, a few patients without pretransplant specimens were excluded. Results and caveats for the whole study, not just this receptor: The relatively low number and heterogeneity of intestinal transplant patients limited the conclusions. High GvH to HvG T cell clonal ratios were observed in the allografts of patients with donor T cell macrochimerism. GvH clones were detected in recipient bone marrow, and some appeared earlier in ileal mucosa or blood, consistent with an intestinal mucosal origin. Peak levels of circulating GvH clones were associated with declines in HvG clones early after transplant.

Preparation of the library involved the immunoSEQ multiplex PCR assay. For most patients, genomic DNA was isolated using the Qiagen DNeasy Blood and Tissue Kit and was shipped frozen to Adaptive Biotechnologies for TCR sequencing. For most patients, genomic DNA was subjected to high-throughput TCR-beta CDR3 sequencing by Adaptive Biotechnologies. Per the source publication's procedure: TCR sequencing data for around 20 patients were retrieved from Adaptive's ImmunoSEQ software; three other patients were processed with MiXCR and VDJtools. To correct CD4 versus CD8 sorting errors, sequences present in both subsets at a frequency ratio below 5:1 were removed. CDR3 nucleotide sequences shared by donor and recipient were removed because the origin of these sequences could not be assigned. At least 2-fold expansion over unstimulated cells and a minimum CFSE-low frequency of 0.002% (template counts) or 0.001% (read counts) were required for clones to be classified as alloreactive. Clones were considered mappable if detected in sequenced pre-transplant spleen, lymph node, or MLR CFSE-low populations of the donor or recipient. The cumulative frequency of alloreactive clones was calculated as a percentage of all sequences, weighted by copy number. TCRdb took this table from immuneACCESS and kept in-frame rearrangements with V and J called. Such tables lack part of the clones; where checked against another copy, unresolved V genes explain under half of the gap, and the rest is unexplained. V and J calls and clone size come straight from that table; D and trimming were deduced from the DNA. The sample table contains roughly 90,000 clones; only one count was recorded for 88% of them. More than 0.25% of the sample rests with the top ten.

CDR1 and CDR2 (GTSNPN, SVGIG) derive from the germline V gene (reference sequence). At the junction V is shortened by 2 bases and J by 4 bases, with 8 bases in between. The CDR3 starts with the cysteine, ends with the phenylalanine, and has 13 residues. Of the read, only the CDR3 DNA is kept; its 39 bases are in frame from base 1. The clonotype comes from a human donor who was the organ donor for an intestinal transplant. The chain links TRBV30 with TRBJ2-2; the D gene is unclear. Source: unstimulated CD4+ T cells sorted from spleen or lymph node cells, taken before transplant. CDR3 region: CAWSPQSTGELFF. Read as DNA, the sequence is TGTGCCTGGAGTCCCCAGTCCACCGGGGAGCTGTTTTTT.